These 17 T cell receptor beta chains originate from one sample sequenced in a study of T cells in Graves' hyperthyroidism and ophthalmopathy. The source material, RNA transcripts, was used to amplify TCR beta CDR3 regions. First-round RT-PCR with HTBI primers amplified the TCR CDR3 region. TCRdb re-derived calls from the multiplex PCR reads in MiXCR, one entry per CDR3 protein. Of hundreds of thousands of distinct CDR3 sequences listed, less than 25% are singletons. Input material: blood. These receptors were taken from a man between 25 and 39 years old with Graves' ophthalmopathy.

V gene TRBV6-1 combines with J gene TRBJ2-5, with 8 nucleotides matching TRBD2. With V trimmed by 7 bases and J by 5 bases, 3 bases remained unmatched. CDR1 is MNHNS and CDR2 is SASEGT in the germline V gene. The CDR3 consists of 12 residues. CDR3 loop: CASIRGGETQYF. In DNA, the CDR3 is TGTGCCAGCATACGGGGGGGCGAGACCCAGTACTTC.

The chain is built from TRBV14 and TRBJ2-1, with 8 positions matching TRBD2. In germline, CDR1 is SGHDN, CDR2 FVKESK. The V gene end was trimmed by 0 bases and the J gene end by 7 bases; junction bases not matched to a gene: 11. The CDR3 runs to 17 residues. The CDR3 coding sequence is TGTGCCAGCAGCCAAGAAGTGGGCGGGAGGTGGGTGAATGAGCAGTTCTTC. Translating it yields CASSQEVGGRWVNEQFF.

This clonotype was observed many times. This chain uses TRBV20-1 with TRBJ2-7; no firm D call. CDR3 length: 11 residues. The germline V gene has CDR1 DFQATT and CDR2 SNEGSKA (reference sequence). Trimming removed 7 bases from V and 5 bases from J, with 12 bases in between. CDR3 sequence (DNA): TGCAGTGTTCAAAGGACGAACGAGCAGTACTTC. It is translated as CSVQRTNEQYF.

This clonotype was observed a few times. CDR3: CASSVGVRETNTIYF. CDR3 in DNA: TGTGCCAGCAGCGTAGGTGTCAGGGAGACAAACACCATATATTTT. The rearrangement joins TRBV9 to TRBJ1-3; tentatively, D is TRBD1 (5 bases). The CDR3 sequence is 15 residues long. Germline-derived CDR1 and CDR2 are SGDLS and YYNGEE. Trimming stripped 0 bases from V and 6 bases from J, with 13 bases between. Full variable domain (rest looked up from reference TRBV9 and TRBJ1-3): DSGVTQTPKHLITATGQRVTLRCSPRSGDLSVYWYQQSLDQGLQFLIQYYNGEERAKGNILERFSAQQFPDLHSELNLSSLELGDSALYFCASSVGVRETNTIYFGEGSWLTVV.

This clonotype was seen more than once but under ten times. This rearrangement joins TRBV2 to TRBJ2-5; D unresolved. V lost 1 base and J lost 5, with 11 bases in between. Germline V lookup: CDR1 SNHLY, CDR2 FYNNEI. CDR3 length equals 14 residues. The CDR3 region is CASSEGVRAETQYF. The CDR3 DNA sequence: TGTGCCAGCAGTGAAGGGGTCAGAGCGGAGACCCAGTACTTC.

The rearrangement links TRBV28 to TRBJ1-2; a possible D gene is TRBD1 (6 bases). The germline V gene has CDR1 MDHEN and CDR2 SYDVKM. This CDR3 has 16 residues. The ends were cut back, 6 bases at V and 3 bases at J, with 20 bases in the middle. The CDR3 here is CASSPRTDLGHYGYTF. Here the CDR3 DNA reads TGTGCCAGCAGCCCCCGGACAGATCTCGGCCACTATGGCTACACCTTC.

The genes are TRBV14 and TRBJ1-1; a weak D match, TRBD1 (6 bases). This CDR3 is built from 16 residues. With 4 bases removed from V and 3 bases from J, the gap between germline ends came to 18 bases. Germline assignment: CDR1 SGHDN and CDR2 FVKESK. CDR3: CASSPSVGALHTEAFF. DNA of the CDR3: TGTGCCAGCAGCCCGTCTGTGGGGGCTCTTCACACTGAAGCTTTCTTT. The full variable domain, its missing parts supplied by reference TRBV14 and TRBJ1-1, is EAGVTQFPSHSVIEKGQTVTLRCDPISGHDNLYWYRRVMGKEIKFLLHFVKESKQDESGMPNNRFLAERTGGTYSTLKVQPAELEDSGVYFCASSPSVGALHTEAFFGQGTRLTVV.

A few counts support this clonotype. The chain is built from TRBV3-1 and TRBJ2-1; maybe TRBD1 (7 bases). The CDR3 sequence is 11 residues long. The V gene's germline CDR1 is LGHDT and CDR2 YNNKEL (reference sequence). V lost 9 bases and J 9 bases, leaving 12 bases between the germline ends. The CDR3 DNA sequence: TGTGCCAGTTACAGGGGAGGTGAGCAGTTCTTC. It translates to CASYRGGEQFF.

This clonotype showed up just a few times. The rearrangement uses TRBV19 and TRBJ1-4; D may be TRBD1 (5 bases). This CDR3 has 16 residues. V gave up 3 bases and J gave up 0 bases, with 11 bases separating them. Germline V gene lookup returns CDR1 LNHDA and CDR2 SQIVND (reference sequence). The CDR3 region is CASSIVPTATNEKLFF. CDR3 bases: TGTGCCAGTAGTATCGTCCCGACAGCAACTAATGAAAAACTGTTTTTT. The whole variable domain, remainder taken from reference TRBV19 and TRBJ1-4, is DGGITQSPKYLFRKEGQNVTLSCEQNLNHDAMYWYRQDPGQGLRLIYYSQIVNDFQKGDIAEGYSVSREKKESFPLTVTSAQKNPTAFYLCASSIVPTATNEKLFFGSGTQLSVL.

V usage is TRBV12-3 or TRBV12-4 and J usage is TRBJ2-3, with TRBD2 matching 7 bases. This CDR3 contains 15 residues. The V segment lost 6 bases and the J segment 6 bases; nucleotides outside the gene matches: 12. CDR3 nucleotide sequence: TGTGCCAGCAGGCTACTAGCGAGCCGGCATGATACGCAGTATTTT. The encoded protein is CASRLLASRHDTQYF.

This clonotype was observed many times. The chain is built from TRBV28 and TRBJ2-7, with TRBD2 matching 9 bases. The CDR3 has 15 amino acids. Germline V gene data show CDR1 as MDHEN and CDR2 as SYDVKM. Losses at the gene ends were 1 base for V and 6 bases for J; bases not matched to a gene: 7. CDR3 DNA sequence: TGTGCCAGCAGTTTATTAGCGGGAGTAATGGGCGAGCAGTACTTC. Translation: CASSLLAGVMGEQYF.

In this sample, this clonotype turned up a few times. The V call is TRBV28, the J call TRBJ2-2; 8 nucleotides match TRBD2. In germline, CDR1 is MDHEN, CDR2 SYDVKM. The CDR3 sequence is 15 residues long. V lost 3 bases, J lost 6 bases, and 6 bases stayed unmatched. DNA of the CDR3: TGTGCCAGCAGTTTTGGGAGCGGGAGACCCGGGGAGCTGTTTTTT. Translated, it gives CASSFGSGRPGELFF.

Of note for this clonotype: The junction departs from the called germline gene at one end, perhaps through a read error. The DNA for the CDR3 is TGCGCCAGCAGCCAAGCGGCTTGGGAGGGAGTAGTCACAGATACGCAGTATTTT. It is translated as CASSQAAWEGVVTDTQYF. The chain combines TRBV6-2 or TRBV6-3 with TRBJ2-3, with 7 nucleotides matching TRBD2. CDR3 size: 18 residues. Germline CDR1 and CDR2: MNHEY and SVGEGT.

Ten or more counts support this clonotype. This chain uses TRBV11-1 with TRBJ1-1, with TRBD1 identical over 7 bases. In germline, CDR1 is SGHAT, CDR2 FQDESV (reference sequence). J lost 6 bases, V lost 5 bases, and 9 bases had no gene match. The CDR3 length is 14 residues. The DNA for the CDR3 is TGTGCCAGCAGCGCGTTCCCCGGACAGGCTGAAGCTTTCTTT. It specifies CASSAFPGQAEAFF.

The genes are TRBV13 and TRBJ2-5, with D unclear. The CDR3 covers 14 residues. CDR1 and CDR2 from the germline V gene are PRHDT and FYEKMQ (reference sequence). Trimming shortened V by 5 bases and J by 5 bases, and 15 bases separated the two germline ends. CDR3 in DNA: TGTGCCAGCAGCCCTGGCGGCTATATGGAGACCCAGTACTTC. Translated, it gives CASSPGGYMETQYF.

The genes are TRBV4-1 and TRBJ1-3; no clear D gene. The CDR3 spans 16 residues. Germline CDR1 is MGHRA and CDR2 is YSYEKL. Trimming left V 0 bases short and J 0 bases short, with 9 bases between. The CDR3 is CASSQENSVSGNTIYF. CDR3 nucleotides: TGCGCCAGCAGCCAAGAGAACTCCGTCTCTGGAAACACCATATATTTT.

V usage is TRBV28 and J usage is TRBJ2-1; 7 bases agree with TRBD1. CDR3 length: 14 residues. Looked up from germline, CDR1 is MDHEN and CDR2 is SYDVKM. V dropped 7 bases and J dropped 4; count of bases not matched to a gene: 7. Here the CDR3 DNA reads TGTGCCAGCATGGTAGGGGGACAGTACAATGAGCAGTTCTTC. It translates to CASMVGGQYNEQFF.